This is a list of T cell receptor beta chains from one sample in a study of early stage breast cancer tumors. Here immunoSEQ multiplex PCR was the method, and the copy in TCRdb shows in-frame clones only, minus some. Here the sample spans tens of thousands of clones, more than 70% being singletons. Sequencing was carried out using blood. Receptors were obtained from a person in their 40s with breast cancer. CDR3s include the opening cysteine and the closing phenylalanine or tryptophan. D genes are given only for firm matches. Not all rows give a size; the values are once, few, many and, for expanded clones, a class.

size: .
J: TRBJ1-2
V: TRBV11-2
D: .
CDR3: CASSLGPGSNYGYTF
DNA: TGTGCCAGCAGCTTAGGCCCAGGGTCTAACTATGGCTACACCTTC

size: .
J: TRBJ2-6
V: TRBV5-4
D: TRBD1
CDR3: CASSLLTGQGANVLTF
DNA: TGTGCCAGCAGCTTGCTGACAGGGCAGGGGGCCAACGTCCTGACTTTC

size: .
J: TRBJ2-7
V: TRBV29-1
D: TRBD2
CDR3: CSVRFQTSGYEQYF
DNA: TGCAGCGTTCGTTTCCAGACTAGCGGGTACGAGCAGTACTTC

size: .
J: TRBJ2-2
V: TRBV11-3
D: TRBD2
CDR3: CASSPGTSGINTGELFF
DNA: TGTGCCAGCAGCCCCGGGACTAGCGGGATTAACACCGGGGAGCTGTTTTTT

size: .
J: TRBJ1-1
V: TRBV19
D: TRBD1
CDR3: CASTQPRQGVRTEAFF
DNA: TGTGCCAGTACCCAACCAAGACAGGGGGTGAGGACTGAAGCTTTCTTT

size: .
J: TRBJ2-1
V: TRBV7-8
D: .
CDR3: CASSPSPVWYEQFF
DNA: TGTGCCAGCAGCCCCTCCCCAGTTTGGTATGAGCAGTTCTTC

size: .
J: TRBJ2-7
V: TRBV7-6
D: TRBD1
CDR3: CASSFGDRAGEQYF
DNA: TGTGCCAGCAGCTTTGGAGACAGGGCTGGTGAGCAGTACTTC

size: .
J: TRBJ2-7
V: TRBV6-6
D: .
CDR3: CASSDAGAKTYEQYF
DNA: TGTGCCAGCAGCGACGCGGGGGCCAAGACCTACGAGCAGTACTTC

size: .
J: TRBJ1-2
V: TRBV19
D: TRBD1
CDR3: CASSDLPGQGYGYTF
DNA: TGTGCCAGTAGTGACCTCCCGGGACAGGGCTATGGCTACACCTTC

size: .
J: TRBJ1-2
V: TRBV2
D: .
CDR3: CATSEVAYGYTF
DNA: TGTGCCACTTCTGAGGTAGCCTATGGCTACACCTTC

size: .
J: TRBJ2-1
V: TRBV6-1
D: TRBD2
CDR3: CASRFSGLGNNEQFF
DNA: TGTGCCAGCAGATTCTCGGGACTAGGCAACAATGAGCAGTTCTTC

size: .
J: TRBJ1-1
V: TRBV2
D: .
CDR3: CASSAGIAEAFF
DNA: TGTGCCAGCAGTGCTGGGATCGCTGAAGCTTTCTTT

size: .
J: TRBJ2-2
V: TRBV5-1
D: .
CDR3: CASMRTWNTGELFF
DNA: TGCGCCAGCATGAGGACTTGGAACACCGGGGAGCTGTTTTTT

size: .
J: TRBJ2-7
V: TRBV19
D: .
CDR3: CASSRAPDSYEQYF
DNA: TGTGCCAGTAGTAGGGCGCCCGATTCCTACGAGCAGTACTTC

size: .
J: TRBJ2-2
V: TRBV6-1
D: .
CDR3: CASSPTETGELFF
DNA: TGTGCCAGCAGTCCTACTGAAACCGGGGAGCTGTTTTTT

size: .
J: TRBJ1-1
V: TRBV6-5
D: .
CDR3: CASSYGWVNTEAFF
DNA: TGTGCCAGCAGTTACGGGTGGGTAAACACTGAAGCTTTCTTT

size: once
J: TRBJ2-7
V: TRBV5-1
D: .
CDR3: CASSEGGNEQYF
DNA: TGCGCCAGCAGCGAAGGTGGGAACGAGCAGTACTTC

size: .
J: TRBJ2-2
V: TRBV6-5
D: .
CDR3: CASRALGPGELFF
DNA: TGTGCCAGCAGGGCCCTCGGGCCCGGGGAGCTGTTTTTT

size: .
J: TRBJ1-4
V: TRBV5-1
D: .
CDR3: CASSLVGGETNEKLFF
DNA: TGCGCCAGCAGCTTGGTGGGGGGCGAGACTAATGAAAAACTGTTTTTT

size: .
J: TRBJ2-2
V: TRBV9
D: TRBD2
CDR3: CASSLSGSKTGELFF
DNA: TGTGCCAGCAGCCTTAGCGGGAGTAAGACCGGGGAGCTGTTTTTT

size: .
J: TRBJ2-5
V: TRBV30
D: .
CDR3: CAWSPRRLGRTQYF
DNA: TGTGCCTGGAGTCCCCGCCGGCTAGGAAGGACCCAGTACTTC

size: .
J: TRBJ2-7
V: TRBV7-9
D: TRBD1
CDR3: CASSSTGGPTYEQYF
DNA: TGTGCCAGCAGCTCCACAGGGGGCCCCACCTACGAGCAGTACTTC